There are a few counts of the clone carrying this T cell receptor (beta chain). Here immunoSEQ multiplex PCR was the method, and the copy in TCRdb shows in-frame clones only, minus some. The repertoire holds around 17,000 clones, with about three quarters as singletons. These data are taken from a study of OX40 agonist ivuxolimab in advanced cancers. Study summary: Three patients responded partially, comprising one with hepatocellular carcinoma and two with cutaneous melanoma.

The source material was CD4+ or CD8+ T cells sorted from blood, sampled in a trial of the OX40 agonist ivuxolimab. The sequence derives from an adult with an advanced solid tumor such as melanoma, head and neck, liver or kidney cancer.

The CDR3 DNA sequence: TGTGCCAGCAGCTTGGCCCAGCCTAACCCCTACGAGCAGTACTTC. Its translation: CASSLAQPNPYEQYF. The chain employs TRBV5-4 and TRBJ2-7; D unresolved. CDR1 is SGHNT, CDR2 YYREEE, per germline (reference sequence). This CDR3 region has 15 residues. The V end was cut by 0 bases, the J end by 2 bases, with 12 bases between. Variable domain in full (rest from reference TRBV5-4 and TRBJ2-7): ETGVTQSPTHLIKTRGQQVTLRCSSQSGHNTVSWYQQALGQGPQFIFQYYREEENGRGNFPPRFSGLQFPNYSSELNVNALELDDSALYLCASSLAQPNPYEQYFGPGTRLTVT.